These 25 T cell receptor beta chains were sequenced from one sample in a study of T-cell reconstitution after alpha-beta-depleted transplantation in children. Molecular barcoding with unique molecular identifiers was used for the TCRbeta library. Each CDR3 protein gets one entry after TCRdb re-called the PCR reads with MiXCR. The sample records around 580,000 distinct CDR3 sequences, under 30% being singletons. The sequencing here drew on PBMCs, mostly from graft donor cells, taken 360 days after TCRalphabeta/CD19-depleted stem cell transplant. Source of these receptors: a boy less than two years old who had a stem cell transplant for acute myeloid leukemia, so the T cells may come from the graft donor.

At least ten counts were recorded for this clonotype. This chain uses TRBV20-1 with TRBJ2-5; D perhaps matches TRBD2 (6 bases). With 7 bases removed from V and 4 bases from J, the gap between germline ends came to 13 bases. The CDR3 is 12 residues long. The germline gives CDR1 DFQATT, CDR2 SNEGSKA (reference sequence). The DNA for the CDR3 is TGCAGTGTGGGGGGTCCGGTAGAGACCCAGTACTTC. The encoded protein is CSVGGPVETQYF.

This chain links TRBV6-5 with TRBJ2-3; 9 nucleotides line up with TRBD2. This CDR3 is 14 amino acids long. Trimming took 2 bases from V and 8 from J; bases not matched to a gene: 5. The germline V gene has CDR1 MNHEY and CDR2 SVGAGI. The CDR3 DNA sequence: TGTGCCAGCAGTTACCGGCGGGGGGGCCTTACGCAGTATTTT. This translates into CASSYRRGGLTQYF.

J is TRBJ2-1 and V is TRBV29-1; possibly TRBD2 for D (6 bases). Looked up from germline, CDR1 is SQVTM and CDR2 is ANQGSEA. The CDR3 loop spans 14 amino acids. V was cut by 4 bases and J by 2 bases, with 12 bases left in between. The CDR3 DNA reads as TGCAGCGTTGCAGACCGGGGGACCTACAATGAGCAGTTCTTC. Translated, it gives CSVADRGTYNEQFF.

This rearrangement joins TRBV27 to TRBJ2-2, with D possibly being TRBD1 or TRBD2 (6 bases each). This CDR3 spans 19 amino acids. Trimming removed 8 bases from V and 1 base from J, with 26 bases in between. The V gene's germline CDR1 is MNHEY and CDR2 SMNVEV (reference sequence). The CDR3 DNA reads TGTGCCAGCTTCGGCCTCAGCGGGTCAACGACAGGGAACACCGGGGAGCTGTTTTTT. Translated: CASFGLSGSTTGNTGELFF.

This clonotype was seen many times. The J gene is TRBJ1-1, the V gene TRBV7-3, with D unresolved. This CDR3 spans 13 amino acids. Trimming pared 4 bases from V and 0 bases from J, leaving 6 bases between. Germline V CDR1 and CDR2: SGHTA, FQGTGA. This CDR3 reads CASSSGMNTEAFF. The CDR3 DNA reads as TGTGCCAGCAGCTCCGGAATGAACACTGAAGCTTTCTTT.

The J gene is TRBJ1-1, the V gene TRBV12-5; D possibly corresponds to TRBD1 (6 bases). This CDR3 contains 16 residues. Per the germline V gene, CDR1 is LGHNT and CDR2 is FRNRAP. Trimming removed 1 base from V and 4 bases from J, with 16 bases in between. CDR3 in amino acids: CASGLAHRGAVTEAFF. CDR3 nucleotides: TGTGCTAGTGGTTTGGCCCATAGGGGGGCGGTCACTGAAGCTTTCTTT.

The chain uses TRBV28 and TRBJ1-1; D uncertain. The CDR3 contains 14 residues. Trimming shortened V by 5 bases and J by 6 bases, and 16 bases separated the two germline ends. Germline assignment: CDR1 MDHEN and CDR2 SYDVKM. This CDR3 is CASSRELRMSEAFF. DNA for the CDR3: TGTGCCAGCAGTCGTGAGCTACGGATGTCTGAAGCTTTCTTT.

This clonotype was counted only a few times. The rearrangement uses TRBV5-1 and TRBJ2-1, with TRBD1 matching 9 bases. The CDR3 extends over 16 amino acids. Germline-derived CDR1 and CDR2 are SGHRS and YFSETQ. V lost 0 bases, J lost 9 bases, and 10 bases stayed unmatched. CDR3 amino acids: CASSLAGTGPRGEQFF. For the CDR3, the DNA is TGCGCCAGCAGCTTGGCAGGGACAGGGCCAAGGGGTGAGCAGTTCTTC. Using reference TRBV5-1 and TRBJ2-1 for the parts outside the CDR3, the full variable domain is KAGVTQTPRYLIKTRGQQVTLSCSPISGHRSVSWYQQTPGQGLQFLFEYFSETQRNKGNFPGRFSGRQFSNSRSEMNVSTLELGDSALYLCASSLAGTGPRGEQFFGPGTRLTVL.

This clonotype was seen ten or more times. The J gene is TRBJ2-1, the V gene TRBV3-1; D is ambiguous. This CDR3 spans 16 amino acids. With 0 bases removed from V and 0 bases from J, the gap between germline ends came to 9 bases. CDR1 is LGHDT, CDR2 YNNKEL, per germline (reference sequence). The CDR3 spells CASSQDGRYSYNEQFF. The DNA of the CDR3 is TGTGCCAGCAGCCAAGACGGCCGTTACTCCTACAATGAGCAGTTCTTC.

V and J are TRBV19 and TRBJ2-5; 7 bases are shared with TRBD2. The V segment lost 1 base and the J segment 2 bases; nucleotides outside the gene matches: 7. CDR1 LNHDA and CDR2 SQIVND come from the germline V gene (reference sequence). This CDR3 has 16 amino acids. CDR3 coding DNA: TGTGCCAGTAGTATAGCCCCCGCGGGGGATCAAGAGACCCAGTACTTC. This codes for CASSIAPAGDQETQYF.

This clonotype has only a few counts. The chain joins TRBV2 to TRBJ1-5; D is uncertain. CDR1 and CDR2 from the germline V gene are SNHLY and FYNNEI. Trimming cost V 4 bases and J 0 bases, with 10 bases left between them. The CDR3 consists of 15 residues. The DNA for the CDR3 is TGTGCCAGCAGTGGGGCCCCCTATAGCAATCAGCCCCAGCATTTT. Translated, it gives CASSGAPYSNQPQHF.

This clonotype turned up a few times. The chain carries TRBV29-1 and TRBJ2-7; 8 nucleotides align to TRBD1. There are 11 residues in the CDR3. Germline CDR1 SQVTM, CDR2 ANQGSEA. The ends lost 6 bases at V and 5 bases at J; junction bases unmatched: 3. CDR3 protein: CSVGQVDEQYF. CDR3 coding DNA: TGCAGCGTGGGACAGGTCGACGAGCAGTACTTC.

This clonotype was seen a handful of times. The chain is built from TRBV24-1 and TRBJ2-2, with 8 bases matching TRBD2. CDR1 and CDR2 from the germline V gene are KGHDR and SFDVKD. The V segment lost 4 bases and the J segment 7 bases; nucleotides outside the gene matches: 10. This CDR3 spans 16 amino acids. The CDR3 spells CATSDRLGLAHGELFF. CDR3 DNA: TGTGCCACCAGTGACCGACTAGGACTAGCCCACGGGGAGCTGTTTTTT.

This clonotype was detected ten times or more. The chain has TRBV12-3 or TRBV12-4 and TRBJ2-1; 9 positions agree with TRBD2. The CDR3 length is 15 residues. Unmatched junction bases numbered 6, after V lost 4 bases and J lost 5 bases. CDR3 nucleotide sequence: TGTGCCAGCAGTTATCGCGGGGGGGCAGACAATGAGCAGTTCTTC. It is translated as CASSYRGGADNEQFF.

This clonotype was observed at least ten times. The gene calls are TRBV28 and TRBJ1-5, with no clear D. The ends were cut back, 3 bases at V and 3 bases at J, with 6 bases in the middle. CDR3 size: 13 residues. The germline V gene has CDR1 MDHEN and CDR2 SYDVKM. The CDR3 protein is CASSFGFNQPQHF. The CDR3, as DNA: TGTGCCAGCAGTTTCGGGTTCAATCAGCCCCAGCATTTT.

This clonotype was seen a few times. J is TRBJ2-5 and V is TRBV12-3 or TRBV12-4; 10 bases align to TRBD1. The V and J ends lost 6 bases and 0 bases, in that order; junction bases with no gene match: 7. CDR3 length: 16 residues. The CDR3 nucleotides are TGTGCCAGCAGGCCCGGGACAGGGGTAGACCAAGAGACCCAGTACTTC. Amino acid sequence: CASRPGTGVDQETQYF.

The rearrangement links TRBV12-3 or TRBV12-4 to TRBJ2-7; 11 bases are a match to TRBD1. The CDR3 has 15 amino acids. Trimming removed 6 bases from V and 0 bases from J; junction bases left unmatched: 4. The CDR3 sequence is CASRQGTGGSYEQYF. The CDR3 DNA follows: TGTGCCAGCAGACAAGGGACAGGGGGCTCCTACGAGCAGTACTTC.

This clonotype was seen ten or more times. The CDR3 region has the DNA TGTGCCAGCAGCTGGTCCGGGACAGGGACCTCCTACGAGCAGTACGTC. Translation: CASSWSGTGTSYEQYV. The chain joins TRBV5-5 to TRBJ2-7; 9 bases are a match to TRBD1. Losses at the gene ends were 3 bases for V and 0 bases for J; bases not matched to a gene: 7. The germline CDR1 and CDR2 sequences are SGHKS and YYEKEE (reference sequence). This CDR3 has 16 amino acids.

The J gene is TRBJ2-7, the V gene TRBV11-3; possibly TRBD1 or TRBD2 for D (6 bases each). Germline assignment: CDR1 SGHNT and CDR2 YENEEA. The CDR3 is made up of 15 amino acids. Trimming left V 1 base short and J 4 bases short, with 14 bases between. As DNA, the CDR3 is TGTGCCAGCAGCTTAGCGGGGGCCGGTGTTTACGAGCAGTACTTC. Residues: CASSLAGAGVYEQYF.

The sample holds a few counts of this clonotype. This chain uses TRBV27 with TRBJ2-1; 7 bases map to TRBD1. CDR3 length: 15 amino acids. The V and J ends lost 7 bases and 7 bases, in that order; junction bases with no gene match: 13. Germline-derived CDR1 and CDR2 are MNHEY and SMNVEV (reference sequence). DNA for the CDR3: TGTGCCAGCACCTTAGACAGGGCGGCCAGGAATGAGCAGTTCTTC. Encoded protein: CASTLDRAARNEQFF.

This clonotype was recorded a few times. The genes are TRBV4-1 and TRBJ2-1; TRBD1 or TRBD2 may be the D gene (5 bases each). V gave up 1 base and J gave up 7 bases, with 8 bases separating them. Germline V gene lookup returns CDR1 MGHRA and CDR2 YSYEKL. The CDR3 sequence is 13 residues long. CDR3 coding DNA: TGCGCCAGCAGCCAAGCGGGGCTTAATGAGCAGTTCTTC. It is translated as CASSQAGLNEQFF.

This clonotype was recorded at least ten times. The V call is TRBV18, the J call TRBJ2-7, with D hard to call. The V end was cut by 5 bases, the J end by 5 bases, with 13 bases between. The CDR3 consists of 13 residues. From germline, CDR1 is KGHSH and CDR2 LQKENI. CDR3 nucleotide sequence: TGTGCCAGCTCAACCGTGCCCGCAGACGAGCAGTACTTC. Its translation: CASSTVPADEQYF.

A few counts support this clonotype. The CDR3 loop is CSACGGPNTEAFF. In DNA form, the CDR3 reads TGCAGTGCTTGCGGCGGGCCGAACACTGAAGCTTTCTTT. The chain is built from TRBV20-1 and TRBJ1-1; D gene unclear. The CDR3 loop spans 13 amino acids. Trimming removed 5 bases at V and 1 base at J, with 11 bases between. The germline gives CDR1 DFQATT, CDR2 SNEGSKA (reference sequence).

This clonotype has just a few counts. The V call is TRBV6-5, the J call TRBJ2-5; D perhaps matches TRBD1 (5 bases). V was cut by 4 bases and J by 4 bases, with 16 bases left in between. Per germline, CDR1 MNHEY and CDR2 SVGAGI. The CDR3 sequence is 15 residues long. The CDR3 loop reads CASSSTGRAAETQYF. For the CDR3, the DNA is TGTGCCAGCAGTTCCACCGGCAGGGCGGCAGAGACCCAGTACTTC.

The chain is built from TRBV6-5 and TRBJ1-5; D gene ambiguous. Germline values: CDR1 MNHEY, CDR2 SVGAGI. The CDR3 has 15 residues. V lost 0 bases and J 2 bases, leaving 8 bases between the germline ends. CDR3 DNA: TGTGCCAGCAGTTACTCTGGCAGCGGCAATCAGCCCCAGCATTTT. This encodes CASSYSGSGNQPQHF.